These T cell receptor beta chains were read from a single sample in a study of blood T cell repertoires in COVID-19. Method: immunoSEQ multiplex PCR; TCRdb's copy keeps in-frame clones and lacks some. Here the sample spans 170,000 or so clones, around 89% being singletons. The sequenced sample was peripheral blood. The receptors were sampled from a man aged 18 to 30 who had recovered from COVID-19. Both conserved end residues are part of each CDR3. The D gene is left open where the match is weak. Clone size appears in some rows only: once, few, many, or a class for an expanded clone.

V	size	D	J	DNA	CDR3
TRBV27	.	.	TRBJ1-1	TGTGCCAGCAGTTTATCCCCCTCCACTGAAGCTTTCTTT	CASSLSPSTEAFF
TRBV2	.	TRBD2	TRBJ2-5	TGTGCAACCAGCCCAGCGGGAGGCCGCCAAGAGACCCAGTACTTC	CATSPAGGRQETQYF
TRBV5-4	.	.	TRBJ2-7	TGTGCCAGCAGCCCCGGGAGCCTCTACGAGCAGTACTTC	CASSPGSLYEQYF
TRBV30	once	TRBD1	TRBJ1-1	TGTGCCTGTATATCCGGGACAGGGGTAGGAGCTTTCTTT	CACISGTGVGAFF
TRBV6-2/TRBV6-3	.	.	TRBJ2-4	TGTGCCAGCAGTTACCGGTTATTGGGAAGGGGCTTGGACATTCAGTACTTC	CASSYRLLGRGLDIQYF
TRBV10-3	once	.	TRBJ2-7	TGTGCCATCAGGGGGGGAGGCCCCTACGAGCAGTACTTC	CAIRGGGPYEQYF
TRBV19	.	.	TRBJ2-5	TGTGCCAGTAGTATAGGCTCCGGAGAGACCCAGTACTTC	CASSIGSGETQYF
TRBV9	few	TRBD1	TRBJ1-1	TGTGCCAGCACCCGACAGGGGGAGGGCACTGAAGCTTTCTTT	CASTRQGEGTEAFF
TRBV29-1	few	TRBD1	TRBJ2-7	TGCAGCGCTACAGGTAGTCGGGACAGGGTTTACGAGCAGTACTTC	CSATGSRDRVYEQYF
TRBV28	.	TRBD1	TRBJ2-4	TGTGCCAGCAGAAAATTCAGGACAGGAGGCCCTACAAACATTCAGTACTTC	CASRKFRTGGPTNIQYF
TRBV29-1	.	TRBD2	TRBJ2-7	TGCAGCTTCCGGGGGACTAGCGGATCCTACGAGCAGTACTTC	CSFRGTSGSYEQYF
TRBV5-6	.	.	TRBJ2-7	TGTGCCAGCAGCTTGGAGACAGGAACCTACGAGCAGTACTTC	CASSLETGTYEQYF
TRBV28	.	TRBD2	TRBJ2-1	TGTGCCAGCAGTTCGAGACTAGCGGCGAACAATGAGCAGTTCTTC	CASSSRLAANNEQFF
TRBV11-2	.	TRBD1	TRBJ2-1	TGTGCCAGCAGCTTAATAGGGGGACAGGGTATCGTTGAGCAGTTCTTC	CASSLIGGQGIVEQFF
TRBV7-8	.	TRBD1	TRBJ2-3	TGTGCCAGCAGCGCTAGACAGGGGACAGATACGCAGTATTTT	CASSARQGTDTQYF
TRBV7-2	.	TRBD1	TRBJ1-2	TGTGCCAGCAGCCCCGGGGACAGATCCCTATATGGCTACACCTTC	CASSPGDRSLYGYTF
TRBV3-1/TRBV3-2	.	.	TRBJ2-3	TGTGCCAGCAGCCAAGGAGATTTTCGCACAGATACGCAGTATTTT	CASSQGDFRTDTQYF
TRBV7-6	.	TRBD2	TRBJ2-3	TGTGCCAGCAGCCCCCGACTAGCGGGAGGTTCTAGCACAGATACGCAGTATTTT	CASSPRLAGGSSTDTQYF
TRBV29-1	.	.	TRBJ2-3	TGCAGCCCGACCGGACTCACAGATACGCAGTATTTT	CSPTGLTDTQYF
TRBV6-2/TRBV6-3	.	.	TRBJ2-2	TGTGCCAGCAGCGACATCTCTCAGCCCGGGGAGCTGTTTTTT	CASSDISQPGELFF
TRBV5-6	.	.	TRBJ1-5	TGTGCCAGCAGCTTGAGGTTGTCAGGGAAACAGCCCCAGCATTTT	CASSLRLSGKQPQHF